The 20 T cell receptor beta chains below were found in one sample sequenced in a study of tumour-infiltrating T cells in Burkitt lymphoma. Sequenced by immunoSEQ multiplex PCR; TCRdb stores in-frame clones only, minus some. The table includes a few thousand clones, approximately 26% detected once. The material sequenced was tumor tissue. These receptors came from a human donor with diffuse large B-cell lymphoma.

V usage is TRBV28 and J usage is TRBJ2-3; either TRBD1 or TRBD2 may fit D (5 bases each). Looked up from germline, CDR1 is MDHEN and CDR2 is SYDVKM. CDR3 length: 19 residues. V shed 11 bases and J shed 3 bases, with 33 bases lying between them. The CDR3 loop reads CASLGLGLAGVKETDTQYF. DNA for the CDR3: TGTGCCTCCCTAGGTTTGGGGCTAGCTGGGGTGAAGGAAACAGATACGCAGTATTTT.

This clone was counted between two and nine times. In nucleotides, the CDR3 is TGTGCCAGCAGCAAAAACAGGGCTAACACTGAAGCTTTCTTT. Its translation is CASSKNRANTEAFF. The chain carries TRBV7-2 and TRBJ1-1; D is perhaps TRBD1 (6 bases). Germline assignment: CDR1 SGHTA and CDR2 FQGNSA. Trimming stripped 5 bases from V and 2 bases from J, with 12 bases between. The CDR3 length is 14 residues. Using reference TRBV7-2 and TRBJ1-1 for the parts outside the CDR3, the full variable domain is GAGVSQSPSNKVTEKGKDVELRCDPISGHTALYWYRQSLGQGLEFLIYFQGNSAPDKSGLPSDRFSAERTGGSVSTLTIQRTQQEDSAVYLCASSKNRANTEAFFGQGTRLTVV.

The CDR3 DNA reads as TGCAGTGCTAGAGAGGGTAATCCCCAGCATTTT. Translated, it gives CSAREGNPQHF. The chain uses TRBV20-1 and TRBJ1-5; D is unresolved. V was cut by 0 bases and J by 10 bases, with 7 bases left in between. The germline V gene has CDR1 DFQATT and CDR2 SNEGSKA (reference sequence). The CDR3 sequence is 11 residues long.

This clone was detected a few times. The gene calls are TRBV29-1 and TRBJ2-1, with TRBD2 matching 9 bases. CDR3 length equals 15 residues. J was trimmed by 2 bases and V by 1 base; bases with no gene match: 3. Looked up from germline, CDR1 is SQVTM and CDR2 is ANQGSEA. This CDR3 reads CSVEGGRAAYNEQFF. The CDR3, as DNA: TGCAGCGTTGAAGGCGGGAGGGCTGCCTACAATGAGCAGTTCTTC.

This clone was picked up a small number of times. V is TRBV28 and J is TRBJ2-5; possible D gene TRBD1, 5 bases. CDR1 is MDHEN, CDR2 SYDVKM, per germline. Trimming removed 2 bases from V and 1 base from J, with 14 bases in between. CDR3 size: 16 residues. The CDR3 loop is CASSLPSVGVQETQYF. CDR3 in DNA: TGTGCCAGCAGTTTACCCTCGGTAGGGGTCCAAGAGACCCAGTACTTC.

This clone was recorded a few times. The rearrangement uses TRBV7-3 and TRBJ2-7; D is ambiguous. The CDR3 extends over 13 amino acids. The ends were cut back, 2 bases at V and 4 bases at J, with 9 bases in the middle. CDR1 SGHTA and CDR2 FQGTGA come from the germline V gene. CDR3 sequence reads: CASSLGPSYEQYF. CDR3 nucleotides: TGTGCCAGCAGCTTAGGCCCCAGTTACGAGCAGTACTTC.

This clone was seen a handful of times. The CDR3 sequence: CASSRGGTEAFF. CDR3 DNA sequence: TGTGCCAGCTCAAGGGGGGGCACTGAAGCTTTCTTT. The chain uses TRBV18 and TRBJ1-1; D is possibly TRBD1 (6 bases). The CDR3 covers 12 residues. Germline V CDR1 and CDR2: KGHSH, LQKENI. Trimming cost V 5 bases and J 4 bases, with 8 bases left between them.

The chain employs TRBV28 and TRBJ2-7; D assignment may be TRBD1 or TRBD2 (5 bases each). The CDR3 is made up of 14 amino acids. CDR1 is MDHEN, CDR2 SYDVKM, per germline. V was pared by 5 bases and J by 6 bases, with 17 bases between. The CDR3 here is CASSPSLRGAEQYF. Here the CDR3 DNA reads TGTGCCAGCAGTCCTTCTTTGAGGGGTGCCGAGCAGTACTTC. The full variable domain, in which reference TRBV28 and TRBJ2-7 provide the parts outside the CDR3, is DVKVTQSSRYLVKRTGEKVFLECVQDMDHENMFWYRQDPGLGLRLIYFSYDVKMKEKGDIPEGYSVSREKKERFSLILESASTNQTSMYLCASSPSLRGAEQYFGPGTRLTVT.

The chain employs TRBV15 and TRBJ2-3; 9 bases are a match to TRBD1. The junction had 9 bases not matched to a gene; V was cut back by 3 bases and J by 5 bases. Germline V lookup: CDR1 LNHNV, CDR2 YYDKDF (reference sequence). The CDR3 sequence is 16 residues long. This CDR3 reads CATSSYPGQGIDTQYF. CDR3 in DNA: TGTGCCACCAGCAGCTACCCGGGACAGGGAATAGATACGCAGTATTTT.

By its share, this clone is medium-sized (0.01 to 0.1%). The chain combines TRBV27 with TRBJ2-1; TRBD1 is a possible D gene (5 bases). Trimming took off 3 bases at V and 3 bases at J, with 12 bases between the two ends. CDR1 and CDR2 (germline): MNHEY, SMNVEV (reference sequence). This CDR3 is built from 15 residues. CDR3 nucleotides: TGTGCCAGCAGTTTTTATTACAGGCGCTACAATGAGCAGTTCTTC. As protein: CASSFYYRRYNEQFF.

V gene TRBV7-2 combines with J gene TRBJ2-7, with a tentative D call TRBD2 (6 bases). V lost 5 bases to trimming and J lost 3 bases, with 17 bases between them. Germline CDR1 is SGHTA and CDR2 is FQGNSA. The CDR3 sequence is 15 residues long. CDR3 in amino acids: CASSLGGAGIYEQYF. In nucleotides, the CDR3 is TGTGCCAGCAGCCTTGGCGGGGCAGGGATCTACGAGCAGTACTTC.

This chain joins TRBV5-6 and TRBJ2-7; 7 nucleotides align to TRBD2. CDR3 size: 13 residues. CDR1 and CDR2 from the germline V gene are SGHDT and YYEEEE. J lost 2 bases, V lost 5 bases, and 4 bases had no gene match. CDR3 DNA sequence: TGTGCCAGCAGAGGGAGGGCTACCTACGAGCAGTACTTC. Protein product: CASRGRATYEQYF.

This clone was detected a few times. Other nucleotide sequences in the sample specify the same CDR3. V usage is TRBV4-3 and J usage is TRBJ1-1, with D perhaps TRBD1 (5 bases). Trimming stripped 0 bases from V and 4 bases from J, with 12 bases between. The V gene's germline CDR1 is LGHNA and CDR2 YSLEER. There are 15 residues in the CDR3. The CDR3 DNA sequence: TGCGCCAGCAGCCAAGATCAGGGTTTATCCACTGAAGCTTTCTTT. This codes for CASSQDQGLSTEAFF.

This clone was picked up a small number of times. This rearrangement joins TRBV10-3 to TRBJ1-2; TRBD1 might be the D (6 bases). Germline V lookup: CDR1 ENHRY, CDR2 SYGVKD. V lost 0 bases and J 6 bases, leaving 20 bases between the germline ends. The CDR3 loop spans 17 amino acids. This CDR3 reads CAISESTSGGRSDGYTF. CDR3 coding DNA: TGTGCCATCAGTGAGTCGACGTCGGGGGGCCGGTCTGATGGCTACACCTTC.

The rearrangement joins TRBV27 to TRBJ2-3; 9 bases fit TRBD2. Per germline, CDR1 MNHEY and CDR2 SMNVEV (reference sequence). V shed 3 bases, J shed 2 bases, and the junction held 3 bases outside the gene matches. The CDR3 has 15 residues. CDR3 sequence: CASSLREGLTDTQYF. CDR3 in DNA: TGTGCCAGCAGTTTGCGGGAGGGCCTCACAGATACGCAGTATTTT.

This chain connects TRBV21-1 to TRBJ2-7; the D segment call TRBD1 is taken from the table without a DNA check. TRBV21-1 is a documented pseudogene. This CDR3 is 15 amino acids long. The CDR3 loop is CASSKAGRGNYEQYF. DNA of the CDR3: TGTGCCAGCAGCAAAGCGGGAAGGGGGAACTACGAGCAGTACTTC.

This clone was detected a few times. This rearrangement joins TRBV6-5 to TRBJ2-3; D is possibly TRBD2 (5 bases). Between the trimmed V and J ends, which lost 4 bases and 5 bases, there was a span of 10 bases. This CDR3 spans 13 amino acids. Per germline, CDR1 MNHEY and CDR2 SVGAGI. Written as DNA, the CDR3 is TGTGCCAGCAGTTCAGGACTGTTAGATACGCAGTATTTT. Translated: CASSSGLLDTQYF.

The sample holds a few counts of this clone. V and J are TRBV7-9 and TRBJ1-2; TRBD1 aligns across 11 bases. Germline V gives CDR1 SEHNR, CDR2 FQNEAQ (reference sequence). There are 16 residues in the CDR3. The V segment lost 4 bases and the J segment 4 bases; nucleotides outside the gene matches: 8. The CDR3 loop is CASSSATGQGGYGYTF. As DNA, the CDR3 is TGTGCCAGCAGCTCGGCAACGGGACAGGGGGGCTATGGCTACACCTTC.

By share, this clone ranks as medium-sized. V and J are TRBV27 and TRBJ1-1; D may be TRBD1 (5 bases). V was shortened by 8 bases and J by 7 bases, with 11 bases between the two germline ends. The CDR3 is made up of 11 amino acids. Germline V CDR1 and CDR2: MNHEY, SMNVEV (reference sequence). The CDR3 here is CASAGMGEAFF. The CDR3 DNA reads as TGTGCCAGCGCAGGGATGGGTGAAGCTTTCTTT.

There are a few counts of this clone. This chain connects TRBV5-6 to TRBJ2-7; D gene unclear. V was cut by 0 bases and J by 5 bases, with 12 bases left in between. Germline values: CDR1 SGHDT, CDR2 YYEEEE. The CDR3 runs to 14 residues. The CDR3 is CASSLGVLTDEQYF. In nucleotides, the CDR3 is TGTGCCAGCAGCTTGGGAGTCCTGACGGACGAGCAGTACTTC.